These 31 T cell receptor beta chains were sequenced from one sample in a study of cytomegalovirus exposure and HLA in healthy donors. Only in-frame clones appear in the TCRdb table, and some are missing; sequencing was by immunoSEQ multiplex PCR. The sample lists about 190,000 clones; roughly 84% were seen once. The sample taken for sequencing was PBMCs. The receptors derive from a man younger than 35 in good health and CMV-seropositive.

The chain carries TRBV19 and TRBJ1-2; 8 positions agree with TRBD1. Germline V gene sequence: CDR1 LNHDA, CDR2 SQIVND (reference sequence). The CDR3 length is 14 residues. V lost 5 bases and J lost 7; bases outside the gene matches: 9. Here the CDR3 reads CASSDLDRDRGYTF. Written as DNA, the CDR3 is TGTGCCAGTAGTGACTTGGACAGGGACCGTGGCTACACCTTC.

J is TRBJ1-1 and V is TRBV18, with TRBD1 matching 8 bases. Looked up from germline, CDR1 is KGHSH and CDR2 is LQKENI. The junction had 14 bases not matched to a gene; V was cut back by 6 bases and J by 11 bases. The CDR3 has 14 residues. The CDR3 protein is CASSPGQGAKGAFF. CDR3 coding DNA: TGTGCCAGCTCCCCCGGGCAGGGGGCTAAGGGGGCTTTCTTT.

The chain recombines TRBV7-2 with TRBJ2-5, with 7 bases that match TRBD1. The V and J ends lost 5 bases and 2 bases, in that order; junction bases with no gene match: 8. The CDR3 contains 15 residues. CDR1 SGHTA and CDR2 FQGNSA come from the germline V gene. The CDR3 spells CASSPGGGIQETQYF. The CDR3 DNA sequence: TGTGCCAGCAGCCCAGGGGGTGGGATTCAAGAGACCCAGTACTTC.

This rearrangement joins TRBV5-1 to TRBJ1-1; no definite D call. CDR1 and CDR2 (germline): SGHRS, YFSETQ. The CDR3 totals 15 residues. Trimming removed 5 bases from V and 3 bases from J, with 17 bases in between. CDR3 sequence (DNA): TGCGCCAGCAGGACGGAACTAGCGGTGGACACTGAAGCTTTCTTT. As protein: CASRTELAVDTEAFF.

The V and J genes are TRBV29-1 and TRBJ2-2; D gene ambiguous. Germline loops: CDR1 SQVTM, CDR2 ANQGSEA. V was cut by 7 bases and J by 8 bases, with 14 bases left in between. This CDR3 has 12 residues. The CDR3 DNA follows: TGCAGCGGAATGGTTGGGCGAGGGGAGCTGTTTTTT. It encodes CSGMVGRGELFF.

CDR3 residues: CAWSDGTGYEKLFF. Written as DNA, the CDR3 is TGTGCCTGGAGTGATGGGACAGGGTATGAAAAACTGTTTTTT. The chain uses TRBV30 and TRBJ1-4; the match to TRBD1 covers 9 bases. CDR3 length: 14 amino acids. Trimming at V came to 1 base and at J to 6 bases, leaving 3 bases not matched to a gene. Germline CDR1 and CDR2: GTSNPN and SVGIG (reference sequence).

This chain uses TRBV7-9 with TRBJ2-7; TRBD1 might be the D (5 bases). Germline CDR1 and CDR2: SEHNR and FQNEAQ (reference sequence). The CDR3 length is 14 residues. V lost 5 bases to trimming and J lost 1 base, with 12 bases between them. The CDR3 is CASSPRQRSYEQYF. Here the CDR3 DNA reads TGTGCCAGCAGCCCCAGACAGAGATCCTACGAGCAGTACTTC.

The rearrangement uses TRBV19 and TRBJ2-7; the match to TRBD1 covers 7 bases. The CDR3 has 14 amino acids. The germline CDR1 and CDR2 sequences are LNHDA and SQIVND (reference sequence). The V gene end was trimmed by 7 bases and the J gene end by 3 bases; junction bases not matched to a gene: 9. CDR3 bases: TGTGCCAGTACCCCGGGACAGTTGTTCTACGAGCAGTACTTC. Translated: CASTPGQLFYEQYF.

The chain recombines TRBV6-5 with TRBJ1-2; 7 nucleotides align to TRBD1. The CDR3 runs 15 residues. Trimming cost V 5 bases and J 3 bases; bases outside gene matches: 9. CDR1 and CDR2 (germline): MNHEY, SVGAGI. CDR3: CASSTQGVADYGYTF. In DNA form, the CDR3 reads TGTGCCAGCAGTACTCAGGGGGTCGCCGACTATGGCTACACCTTC.

The V and J genes are TRBV7-2 and TRBJ1-1; maybe TRBD1 (5 bases). Trimming left V 5 bases short and J 5 bases short, with 18 bases between. The CDR3 sequence is 15 residues long. Germline CDR1 and CDR2: SGHTA and FQGNSA. CDR3 bases: TGTGCCAGCAGCGAGTCAGGGTTCGTGGGGACTGAAGCTTTCTTT. Its protein is CASSESGFVGTEAFF. The entire variable domain, with the rest obtained from reference TRBV7-2 and TRBJ1-1, is as follows: GAGVSQSPSNKVTEKGKDVELRCDPISGHTALYWYRQSLGQGLEFLIYFQGNSAPDKSGLPSDRFSAERTGGSVSTLTIQRTQQEDSAVYLCASSESGFVGTEAFFGQGTRLTVV.

The rearrangement joins TRBV5-1 to TRBJ2-5, with TRBD1 matching 8 bases. The CDR3 is 15 amino acids. J lost 4 bases, V lost 0 bases, and 5 bases had no gene match. CDR1 SGHRS and CDR2 YFSETQ come from the germline V gene. CDR3 protein: CASSLAAGQGETQYF. The CDR3 region has the DNA TGCGCCAGCAGCTTGGCCGCCGGACAGGGAGAGACCCAGTACTTC.

The V gene is TRBV7-2, the J gene TRBJ1-5; 7 bases line up with TRBD1. CDR1 is SGHTA and CDR2 is FQGNSA in the germline V gene. Trimming took 3 bases from V and 2 from J; bases not matched to a gene: 4. CDR3 length: 15 amino acids. The CDR3 region is CASSLWQGGNQPQHF. The DNA for the CDR3 is TGTGCCAGCAGCTTGTGGCAGGGGGGCAATCAGCCCCAGCATTTT.

This chain joins TRBV6-5 and TRBJ1-2, with D maybe TRBD1 (6 bases). Looked up from germline, CDR1 is MNHEY and CDR2 is SVGAGI. The CDR3 consists of 15 residues. With 6 bases removed from V and 7 bases from J, the gap between germline ends came to 21 bases. This chain's CDR3 is CASRPPGTIAGGYTF. As DNA, the CDR3 is TGTGCCAGCAGGCCCCCCGGGACAATCGCCGGTGGCTACACCTTC.

Here the CDR3 reads CASSLEGSASSYNEQFF. CDR3 sequence (DNA): TGTGCCAGCAGCTTGGAGGGTAGCGCCAGCTCCTACAATGAGCAGTTCTTC. This chain connects TRBV5-4 to TRBJ2-1; possible D gene TRBD2, 5 bases. Trimming shortened V by 0 bases and J by 0 bases, and 13 bases separated the two germline ends. Per the germline V gene, CDR1 is SGHNT and CDR2 is YYREEE (reference sequence). The CDR3 contains 17 residues.

The chain couples TRBV4-2 to TRBJ1-5; D unresolved. Germline CDR1 and CDR2: LGHNA and YNFKEQ. This CDR3 comprises 14 residues. V dropped 7 bases and J dropped 1 base, with 11 bases sitting between them. DNA of the CDR3: TGTGCCAGCACAAACGGCGGGAGCAATCAGCCCCAGCATTTT. Encoded protein: CASTNGGSNQPQHF.

Only a few counts were recorded for this clone. This chain uses TRBV7-9 with TRBJ2-2; the D gene is possibly TRBD1 (6 bases). The ends were cut back, 5 bases at V and 4 bases at J, with 11 bases in the middle. Germline V gene sequence: CDR1 SEHNR, CDR2 FQNEAQ (reference sequence). CDR3 length equals 14 residues. CDR3: CASSPTGTTGELFF. As DNA, the CDR3 is TGTGCCAGCAGCCCGACAGGAACCACCGGGGAGCTGTTTTTT. Full variable domain (missing parts from reference TRBV7-9 and TRBJ2-2): DTGVSQNPRHKITKRGQNVTFRCDPISEHNRLYWYRQTLGQGPEFLTYFQNEAQLEKSRLLSDRFSAERPKGSFSTLEIQRTEQGDSAMYLCASSPTGTTGELFFGEGSRLTVL.

This chain joins TRBV4-2 and TRBJ2-1; 8 bases line up with TRBD2. This CDR3 is built from 17 residues. CDR1 is LGHNA, CDR2 YNFKEQ, per germline. V was pared by 1 base and J by 7 bases, with 12 bases of the junction left unmatched. The CDR3 reads CASSQAPFSGMDNEQFF. CDR3 nucleotides: TGTGCCAGCAGCCAAGCACCTTTTAGCGGGATGGATAATGAGCAGTTCTTC.

The chain couples TRBV7-3 to TRBJ2-3, with 13 bases identical to TRBD2. This CDR3 has 18 residues. The V gene's germline CDR1 is SGHTA and CDR2 FQGTGA. V was clipped by 1 base and J by 0 bases; unmatched bases: 4. The CDR3 coding sequence is TGTGCCAGCAGCTTAATAGGGACTAGCGGGATCAGCACAGATACGCAGTATTTT. Translating it yields CASSLIGTSGISTDTQYF.

The chain has TRBV30 and TRBJ2-7; 7 bases line up with TRBD1. Germline trimming cut 2 bases from V and 3 bases from J; bases unmatched to any gene: 7. The CDR3 runs to 14 residues. Germline V CDR1 and CDR2: GTSNPN, SVGIG (reference sequence). The CDR3 here is CAWSSGQLNYEQYF. Here the CDR3 DNA reads TGTGCCTGGAGTTCGGGACAGTTAAACTACGAGCAGTACTTC.

This chain uses TRBV2 with TRBJ2-7; D is possibly TRBD1 (5 bases). Trimming shortened V by 5 bases and J by 6 bases, and 8 bases separated the two germline ends. The germline CDR1 and CDR2 sequences are SNHLY and FYNNEI. This CDR3 spans 11 amino acids. CDR3: CASSFQGEQYF. The CDR3 coding sequence is TGTGCCAGCAGTTTTCAGGGCGAGCAGTACTTC.

CDR3 DNA: TGTGCCAGCAGTTTCCGCCACCGGACTAGCGGGAGGGCCGAGCAGTACTTC. It is translated as CASSFRHRTSGRAEQYF. The genes are TRBV21-1 and TRBJ2-7; the table names TRBD2, a call not compared with the DNA. TRBV21-1 is a pseudogene. The CDR3 spans 17 residues.

This rearrangement joins TRBV5-4 to TRBJ2-7; 14 bases agree with TRBD2. Trimming cost V 4 bases and J 8 bases; bases outside gene matches: 5. Germline V gene data show CDR1 as SGHNT and CDR2 as YYREEE (reference sequence). CDR3 length: 14 residues. As DNA, the CDR3 is TGTGCCAGCAGCGGGGGACTAGCGGGAGTTCAGCAGTACTTC. Protein sequence: CASSGGLAGVQQYF. Filled out from reference TRBV5-4 and TRBJ2-7, the complete variable domain reads ETGVTQSPTHLIKTRGQQVTLRCSSQSGHNTVSWYQQALGQGPQFIFQYYREEENGRGNFPPRFSGLQFPNYSSELNVNALELDDSALYLCASSGGLAGVQQYFGPGTRLTVT.

The chain employs TRBV9 and TRBJ2-1, with 8 bases fitting TRBD2. Trimming removed 0 bases from V and 4 bases from J; junction bases left unmatched: 3. CDR3 length equals 15 residues. Looked up from germline, CDR1 is SGDLS and CDR2 is YYNGEE. In DNA, the CDR3 is TGTGCCAGCAGCGTAGCCGGGACTAGGTACAATGAGCAGTTCTTC. Its protein is CASSVAGTRYNEQFF.

V gene TRBV28 combines with J gene TRBJ2-1, with D possibly matching TRBD2 (5 bases). Trimming removed 6 bases from V and 5 bases from J, with 11 bases in between. Per germline, CDR1 MDHEN and CDR2 SYDVKM. CDR3 length: 13 residues. CDR3 DNA: TGTGCCAGCAGGCCGACCGGGGACAATGAGCAGTTCTTC. Amino acid sequence: CASRPTGDNEQFF. The whole variable domain, remainder taken from reference TRBV28 and TRBJ2-1, is DVKVTQSSRYLVKRTGEKVFLECVQDMDHENMFWYRQDPGLGLRLIYFSYDVKMKEKGDIPEGYSVSREKKERFSLILESASTNQTSMYLCASRPTGDNEQFFGPGTRLTVL.

This rearrangement joins TRBV6-6 to TRBJ1-5, with 8 bases identical to TRBD1. Germline CDR1 MNHNY, CDR2 SVGAGI (reference sequence). The CDR3 is 16 residues long. The J segment lost 2 bases and the V segment lost 6 bases, leaving 9 bases of the junction unmatched. The CDR3 bases are TGTGCCAGCAGCCCCAGGGGGCGAGAGGGCAATCAGCCCCAGCATTTT. As protein: CASSPRGREGNQPQHF.

The chain recombines TRBV6-5 with TRBJ1-2; tentatively, D is TRBD1 (6 bases). CDR3 length: 13 residues. Germline V gene lookup returns CDR1 MNHEY and CDR2 SVGAGI. The V gene lost 6 bases and the J gene lost 6 bases, with 14 bases spanning the gap. The CDR3 is CASRMTGRDGYTF. The CDR3 region has the DNA TGTGCCAGCAGGATGACAGGCCGAGATGGCTACACCTTC.

This chain connects TRBV4-1 to TRBJ2-1, with 11 nucleotides matching TRBD2. This CDR3 has 16 amino acids. The ends lost 3 bases at V and 7 bases at J; junction bases unmatched: 8. The germline gives CDR1 MGHRA, CDR2 YSYEKL. CDR3: CASSQQTSGSWNEQFF. The CDR3 nucleotides read TGCGCCAGCAGCCAGCAAACTAGCGGGAGTTGGAATGAGCAGTTCTTC.

The chain has TRBV9 and TRBJ2-7; D uncertain. The CDR3 spans 13 residues. Germline assignment: CDR1 SGDLS and CDR2 YYNGEE. Trimming removed 3 bases at V and 4 bases at J, with 11 bases between. The CDR3 here is CASSAGGSYEQYF. As DNA, the CDR3 is TGTGCCAGCAGCGCCGGCGGATCTTACGAGCAGTACTTC.

V is TRBV5-1 and J is TRBJ2-3; TRBD1 is a possible D gene (5 bases). The CDR3 is 14 amino acids. Trimming stripped 4 bases from V and 2 bases from J, with 11 bases between. Germline loops: CDR1 SGHRS, CDR2 YFSETQ. CDR3 loop: CASSPRGSTDTQYF. The CDR3 DNA reads TGCGCCAGCAGCCCTAGGGGATCCACAGATACGCAGTATTTT.

J is TRBJ2-4 and V is TRBV7-9; a weak D match, TRBD1 (5 bases). The CDR3 has 15 residues. Germline V CDR1 and CDR2: SEHNR, FQNEAQ (reference sequence). The V end lost 4 bases, the J end lost 2 bases, and 12 bases lay between the germline ends. The CDR3 region has the DNA TGTGCCAGCAGCTCCCTAGGGGTTTCCAAAAACATTCAGTACTTC. Translating gives CASSSLGVSKNIQYF. Filled out from reference TRBV7-9 and TRBJ2-4, the complete variable domain reads DTGVSQNPRHKITKRGQNVTFRCDPISEHNRLYWYRQTLGQGPEFLTYFQNEAQLEKSRLLSDRFSAERPKGSFSTLEIQRTEQGDSAMYLCASSSLGVSKNIQYFGAGTRLSVL.

The chain has TRBV13 and TRBJ2-1; D ambiguous. Germline V lookup: CDR1 PRHDT, CDR2 FYEKMQ (reference sequence). The CDR3 extends over 15 amino acids. V was trimmed by 1 base and J by 10 bases, leaving 17 bases between them. The CDR3 reads CASSLVPTPGGEQFF. DNA of the CDR3: TGTGCCAGCAGCTTAGTCCCCACACCAGGTGGGGAGCAGTTCTTC.